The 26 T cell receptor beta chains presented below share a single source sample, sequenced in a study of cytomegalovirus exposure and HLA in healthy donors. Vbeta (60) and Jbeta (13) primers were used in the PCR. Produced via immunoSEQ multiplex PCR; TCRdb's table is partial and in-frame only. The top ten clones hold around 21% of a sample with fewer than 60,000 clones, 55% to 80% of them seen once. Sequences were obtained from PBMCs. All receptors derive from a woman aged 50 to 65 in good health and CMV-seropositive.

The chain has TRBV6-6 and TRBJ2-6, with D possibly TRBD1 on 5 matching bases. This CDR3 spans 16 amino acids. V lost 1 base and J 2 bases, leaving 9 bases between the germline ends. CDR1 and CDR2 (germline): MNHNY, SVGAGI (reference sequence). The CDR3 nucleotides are TGTGCCAGCAGTTACTTATCAGGGACTGGGGCCAACGTCCTGACTTTC. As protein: CASSYLSGTGANVLTF.

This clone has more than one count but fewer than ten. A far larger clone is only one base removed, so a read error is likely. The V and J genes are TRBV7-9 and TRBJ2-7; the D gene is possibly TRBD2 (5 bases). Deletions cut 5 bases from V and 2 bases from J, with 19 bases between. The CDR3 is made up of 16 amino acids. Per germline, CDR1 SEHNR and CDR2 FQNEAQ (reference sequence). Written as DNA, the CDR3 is TGTGCCAGCAGCACGGAGCACTGCGGGTTCCCCTACGAGCAGTACTTC. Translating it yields CASSTEHCGFPYEQYF.

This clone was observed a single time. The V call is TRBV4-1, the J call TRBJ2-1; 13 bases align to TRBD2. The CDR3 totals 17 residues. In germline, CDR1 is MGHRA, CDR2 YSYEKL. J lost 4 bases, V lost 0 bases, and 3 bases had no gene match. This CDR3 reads CASSQEGTSGAYNEQFF. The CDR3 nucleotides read TGCGCCAGCAGCCAAGAGGGGACTAGCGGGGCTTACAATGAGCAGTTCTTC.

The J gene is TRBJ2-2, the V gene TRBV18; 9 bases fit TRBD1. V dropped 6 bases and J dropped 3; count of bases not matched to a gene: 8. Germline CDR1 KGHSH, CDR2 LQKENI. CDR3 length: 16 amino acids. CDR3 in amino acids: CASSIVTGGYTGELFF. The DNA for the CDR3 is TGTGCCAGCTCCATCGTGACAGGGGGTTACACCGGGGAGCTGTTTTTT. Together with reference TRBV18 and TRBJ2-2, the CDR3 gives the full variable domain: NAGVMQNPRHLVRRRGQEARLRCSPMKGHSHVYWYRQLPEEGLKFMVYLQKENIIDESGMPKERFSAEFPKEGPSILRIQQVVRGDSAAYFCASSIVTGGYTGELFFGEGSRLTVL.

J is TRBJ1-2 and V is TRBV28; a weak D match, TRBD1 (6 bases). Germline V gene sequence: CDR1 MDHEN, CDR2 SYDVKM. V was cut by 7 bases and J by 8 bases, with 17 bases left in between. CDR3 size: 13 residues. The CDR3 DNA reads TGTGCCAGCACAGATCCGGGACATCGGGGCTACACCTTC. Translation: CASTDPGHRGYTF.

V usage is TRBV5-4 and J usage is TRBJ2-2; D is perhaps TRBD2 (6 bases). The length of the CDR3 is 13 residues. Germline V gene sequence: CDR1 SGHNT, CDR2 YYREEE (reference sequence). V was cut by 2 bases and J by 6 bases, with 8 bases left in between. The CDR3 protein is CASSLRRAGELFF. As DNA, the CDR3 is TGTGCCAGCAGCTTAAGGAGGGCCGGGGAGCTGTTTTTT.

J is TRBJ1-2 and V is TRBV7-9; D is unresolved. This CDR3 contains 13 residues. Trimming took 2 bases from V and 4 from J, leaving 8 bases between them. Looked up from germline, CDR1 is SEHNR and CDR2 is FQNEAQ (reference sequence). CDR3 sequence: CASSLSGVYGYTF. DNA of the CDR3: TGTGCCAGCAGCTTAAGCGGGGTCTATGGCTACACCTTC.

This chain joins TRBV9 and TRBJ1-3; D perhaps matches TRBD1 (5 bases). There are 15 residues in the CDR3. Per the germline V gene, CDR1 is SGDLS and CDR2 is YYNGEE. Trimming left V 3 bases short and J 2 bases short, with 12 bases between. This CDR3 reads CASSGLGGAGNTIYF. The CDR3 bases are TGTGCCAGCAGCGGCCTAGGAGGGGCTGGAAACACCATATATTTT.

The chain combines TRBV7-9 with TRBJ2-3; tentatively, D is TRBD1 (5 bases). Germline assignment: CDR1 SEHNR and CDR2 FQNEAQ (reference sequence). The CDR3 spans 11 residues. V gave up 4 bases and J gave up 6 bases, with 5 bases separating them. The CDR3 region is CASSYRDTQYF. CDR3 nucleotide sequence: TGTGCCAGCAGCTACAGGGATACGCAGTATTTT.

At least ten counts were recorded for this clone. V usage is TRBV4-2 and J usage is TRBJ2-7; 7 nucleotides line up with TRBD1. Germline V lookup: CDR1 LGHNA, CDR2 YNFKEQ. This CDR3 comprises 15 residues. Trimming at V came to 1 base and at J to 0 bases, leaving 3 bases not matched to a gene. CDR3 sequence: CASSQGRGISYEQYF. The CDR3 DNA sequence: TGTGCCAGCAGCCAAGGCAGGGGGATCTCCTACGAGCAGTACTTC.

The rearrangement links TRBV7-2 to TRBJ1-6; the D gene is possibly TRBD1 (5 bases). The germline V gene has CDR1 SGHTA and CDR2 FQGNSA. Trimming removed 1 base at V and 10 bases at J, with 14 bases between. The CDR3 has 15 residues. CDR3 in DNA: TGTGCCAGCAGCTTAGATCGGGGACGGGAGTCACCCCTCCACTTT. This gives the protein CASSLDRGRESPLHF.

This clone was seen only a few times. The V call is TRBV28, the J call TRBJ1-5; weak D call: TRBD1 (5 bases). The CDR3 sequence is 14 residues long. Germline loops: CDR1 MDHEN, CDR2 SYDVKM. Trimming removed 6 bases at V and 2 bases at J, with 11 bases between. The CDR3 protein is CASRTEMGNQPQHF. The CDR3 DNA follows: TGTGCCAGCAGGACAGAAATGGGCAATCAGCCCCAGCATTTT.

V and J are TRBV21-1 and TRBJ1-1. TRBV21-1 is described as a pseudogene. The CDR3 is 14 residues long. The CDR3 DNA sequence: TGTGCCAGCAGCAACCCTACTCCGAACACTGAAGCTTTCTTT. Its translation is CASSNPTPNTEAFF.

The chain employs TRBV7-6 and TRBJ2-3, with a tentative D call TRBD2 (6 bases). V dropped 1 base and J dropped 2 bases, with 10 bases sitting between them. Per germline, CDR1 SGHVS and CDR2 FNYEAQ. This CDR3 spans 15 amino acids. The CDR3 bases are TGTGCCAGCAGCTTAGGGGGCGGGGCCACAGATACGCAGTATTTT. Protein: CASSLGGGATDTQYF.

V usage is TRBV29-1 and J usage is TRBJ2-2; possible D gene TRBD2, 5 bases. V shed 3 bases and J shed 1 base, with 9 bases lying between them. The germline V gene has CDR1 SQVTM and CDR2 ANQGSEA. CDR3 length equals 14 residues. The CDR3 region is CSVDSGGNTGELFF. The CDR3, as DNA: TGCAGCGTTGACAGCGGCGGGAACACCGGGGAGCTGTTTTTT.

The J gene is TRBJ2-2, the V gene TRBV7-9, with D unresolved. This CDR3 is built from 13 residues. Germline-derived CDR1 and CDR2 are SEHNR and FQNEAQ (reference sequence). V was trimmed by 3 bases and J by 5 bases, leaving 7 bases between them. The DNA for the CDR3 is TGTGCCAGCAGCTTGCAGACAACCGGGGAGCTGTTTTTT. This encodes CASSLQTTGELFF. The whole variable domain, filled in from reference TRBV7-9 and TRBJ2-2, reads DTGVSQNPRHKITKRGQNVTFRCDPISEHNRLYWYRQTLGQGPEFLTYFQNEAQLEKSRLLSDRFSAERPKGSFSTLEIQRTEQGDSAMYLCASSLQTTGELFFGEGSRLTVL.

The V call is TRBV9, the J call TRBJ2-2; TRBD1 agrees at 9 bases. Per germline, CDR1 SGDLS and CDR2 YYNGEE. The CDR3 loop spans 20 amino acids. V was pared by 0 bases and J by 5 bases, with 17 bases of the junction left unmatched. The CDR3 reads CASSVAPGTGKVWETGELFF. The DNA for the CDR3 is TGTGCCAGCAGCGTAGCCCCCGGGACAGGGAAGGTATGGGAAACCGGGGAGCTGTTTTTT.

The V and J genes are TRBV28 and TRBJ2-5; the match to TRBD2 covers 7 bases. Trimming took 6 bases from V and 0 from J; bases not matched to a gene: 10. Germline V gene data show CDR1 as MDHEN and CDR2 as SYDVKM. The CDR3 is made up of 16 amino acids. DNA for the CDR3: TGTGCCAGCAGCCCCCAGGGAGGGCTAAACCAAGAGACCCAGTACTTC. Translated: CASSPQGGLNQETQYF.

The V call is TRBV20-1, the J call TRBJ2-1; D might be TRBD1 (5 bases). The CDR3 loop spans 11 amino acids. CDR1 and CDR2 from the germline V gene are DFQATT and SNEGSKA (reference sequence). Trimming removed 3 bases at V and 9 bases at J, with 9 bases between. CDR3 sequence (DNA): TGCAGTGCTAGGACAGTGCTTGAGCAGTTCTTC. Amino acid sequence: CSARTVLEQFF.

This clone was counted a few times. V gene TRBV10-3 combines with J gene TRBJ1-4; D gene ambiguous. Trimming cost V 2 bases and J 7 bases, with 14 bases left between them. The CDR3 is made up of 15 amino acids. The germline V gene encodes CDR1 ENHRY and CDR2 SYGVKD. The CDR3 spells CAISEGQEDGEKLFF. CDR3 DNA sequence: TGTGCCATCAGTGAGGGGCAGGAAGATGGTGAAAAACTGTTTTTT.

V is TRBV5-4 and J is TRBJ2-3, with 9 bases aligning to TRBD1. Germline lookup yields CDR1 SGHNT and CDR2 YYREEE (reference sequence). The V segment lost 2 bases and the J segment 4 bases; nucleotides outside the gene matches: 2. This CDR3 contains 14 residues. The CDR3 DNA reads TGTGCCAGCAGCTTCAGACAGGGGGCAGATACGCAGTATTTT. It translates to CASSFRQGADTQYF.

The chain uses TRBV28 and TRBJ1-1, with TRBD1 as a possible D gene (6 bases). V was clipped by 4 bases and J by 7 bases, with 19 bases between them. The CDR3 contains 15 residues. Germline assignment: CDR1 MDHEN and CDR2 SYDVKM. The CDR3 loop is CASSSSGGHPNEAFF. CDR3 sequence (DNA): TGTGCCAGCAGTTCGTCCGGGGGGCACCCTAATGAAGCTTTCTTT. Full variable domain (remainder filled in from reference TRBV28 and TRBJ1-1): DVKVTQSSRYLVKRTGEKVFLECVQDMDHENMFWYRQDPGLGLRLIYFSYDVKMKEKGDIPEGYSVSREKKERFSLILESASTNQTSMYLCASSSSGGHPNEAFFGQGTRLTVV.

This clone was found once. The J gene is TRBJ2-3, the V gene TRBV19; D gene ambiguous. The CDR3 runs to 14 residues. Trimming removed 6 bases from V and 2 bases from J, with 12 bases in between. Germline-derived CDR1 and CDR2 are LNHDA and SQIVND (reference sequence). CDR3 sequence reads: CASSGWSLTDTQYF. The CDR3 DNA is TGTGCCAGTAGCGGGTGGAGCCTCACAGATACGCAGTATTTT.

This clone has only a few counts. The chain's CDR3 is CASSYQQGKAGELFF. The CDR3 DNA reads TGTGCCAGCAGTTATCAACAGGGGAAGGCCGGGGAGCTGTTTTTT. The V call is TRBV7-2, the J call TRBJ2-2; 7 bases fit TRBD1. The CDR3 runs to 15 residues. V trimming: 6 bases; J trimming: 6 bases; junction bases outside the gene matches: 10. CDR1 is SGHTA and CDR2 is FQGNSA in the germline V gene.

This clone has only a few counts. DNA for the CDR3: TGTGCCAGCTCCCCAGGCCCCCCCCCGTACGAGCAGTACTTC. The encoded protein is CASSPGPPPYEQYF. This chain links TRBV18 with TRBJ2-7, with D uncertain. The CDR3 consists of 14 residues. Per the germline V gene, CDR1 is KGHSH and CDR2 is LQKENI. The V end lost 6 bases, the J end lost 4 bases, and 16 bases lay between the germline ends.

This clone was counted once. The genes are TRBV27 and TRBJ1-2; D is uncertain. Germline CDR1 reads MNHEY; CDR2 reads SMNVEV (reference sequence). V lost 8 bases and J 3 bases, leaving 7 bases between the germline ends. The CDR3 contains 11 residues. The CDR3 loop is CASGQYYGYTF. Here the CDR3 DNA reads TGTGCCAGCGGCCAGTACTATGGCTACACCTTC.